The sequence of this TCR beta chain was determined in a study of cytomegalovirus exposure and HLA in healthy donors. As concerns this clone: The antigen is not known.

The study ran its PCR with 60 Vbeta and 13 Jbeta primers. Measured with immunoSEQ multiplex PCR; TCRdb has only the in-frame clones, and not every one. The sample lists over 55,000 clones; about four fifths were seen once. Study-level findings and limits: Associated with HLA alleles at 0.05 false discovery rate in a later analysis were 16,951 TCR beta sequences.

The CDR3 length is 14 residues. The germline V gene encodes CDR1 SGHRS and CDR2 YFSETQ. The TCR was taken from a man aged 35 to 55 in good health and CMV-seronegative. J is TRBJ2-5 and V is TRBV5-1; D perhaps matches TRBD1 (6 bases). The DNA end lines up better with TRBJ2-7; the J call may be wrong. The sample comprised PBMCs. CDR3 residues: CASNPQGQHYEQYF. CDR3 nucleotide sequence: TGCGCCAGCAACCCACAAGGACAGCACTACGAGCAGTACTTC.